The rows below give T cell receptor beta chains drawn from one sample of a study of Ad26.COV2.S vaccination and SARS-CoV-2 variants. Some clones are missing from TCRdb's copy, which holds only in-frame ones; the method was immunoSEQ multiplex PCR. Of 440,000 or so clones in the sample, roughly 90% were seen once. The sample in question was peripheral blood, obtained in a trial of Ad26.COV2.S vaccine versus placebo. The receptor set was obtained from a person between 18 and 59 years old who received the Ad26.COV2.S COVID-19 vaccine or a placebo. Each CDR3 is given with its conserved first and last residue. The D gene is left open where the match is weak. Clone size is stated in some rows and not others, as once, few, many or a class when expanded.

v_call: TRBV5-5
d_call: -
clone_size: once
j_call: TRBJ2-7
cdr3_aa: CASTPGFTEQYF
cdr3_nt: TGTGCCAGCACCCCAGGTTTCACCGAGCAGTACTTC

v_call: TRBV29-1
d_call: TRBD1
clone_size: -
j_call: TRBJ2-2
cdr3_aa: CSAEDRGTTGELFF
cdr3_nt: TGCAGCGCAGAGGACAGGGGGACCACCGGGGAGCTGTTTTTT

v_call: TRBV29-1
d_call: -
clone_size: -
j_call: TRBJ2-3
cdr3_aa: CSVTRGDGTDTQYF
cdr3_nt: TGCAGCGTAACCAGGGGGGATGGCACAGATACGCAGTATTTT

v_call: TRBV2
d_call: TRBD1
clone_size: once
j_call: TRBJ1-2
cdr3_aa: CASSGQGTNYGYTF
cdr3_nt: TGTGCCAGCAGTGGACAGGGCACTAACTATGGCTACACCTTC

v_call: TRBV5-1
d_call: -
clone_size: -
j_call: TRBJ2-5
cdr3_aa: CASSFIGGETQYF
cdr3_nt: TGCGCCAGCAGCTTTATAGGGGGAGAGACCCAGTACTTC

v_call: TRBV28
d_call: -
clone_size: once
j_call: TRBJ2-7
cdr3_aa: CASSYWVMGYEQYF
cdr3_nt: TGTGCCAGCAGTTACTGGGTCATGGGCTACGAGCAGTACTTC

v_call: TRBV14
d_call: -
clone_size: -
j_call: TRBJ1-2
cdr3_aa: CASRDNYGYTF
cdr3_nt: TGTGCCAGCAGAGATAACTATGGCTACACCTTC

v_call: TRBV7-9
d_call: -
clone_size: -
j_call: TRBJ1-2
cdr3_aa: CASSHDNYGYTF
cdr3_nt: TGTGCCAGCAGCCACGACAACTATGGCTACACCTTC

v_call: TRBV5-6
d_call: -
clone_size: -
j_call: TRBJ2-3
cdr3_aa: CASTPHRRGDTQYF
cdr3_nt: TGTGCCAGCACTCCCCACCGGCGGGGAGACACGCAGTATTTT

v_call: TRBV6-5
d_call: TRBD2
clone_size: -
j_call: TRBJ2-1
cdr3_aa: CATLRGGTGNEQFF
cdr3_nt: TGTGCCACCCTCCGCGGGGGGACCGGCAATGAGCAGTTCTTC